This T cell receptor (beta chain) was observed in a study of T cell responses to AZD1222 COVID-19 vaccine. In the study overall: Investigators merged groups given second doses at roughly 4 or roughly 12 weeks.

V gave up 3 bases and J gave up 0 bases, with 3 bases separating them. The CDR3 covers 13 residues. Germline V gives CDR1 MDHEN, CDR2 SYDVKM. Profiling relied on immunoSEQ multiplex PCR, and the TCRdb table lists in-frame clones only, not all of them. The repertoire holds approximately 110,000 clones, about 92% seen once, with about 1.2% in the top ten. General observations from the study: No repertoire was sampled before or during the peak T cell response, only after it. Females made up more of the donors, who were largely white British, and clonal diversity may have come out too low. Recipients of AZD1222 seropositive at baseline numbered only 5 or 6.

Remarks on this clone: Its antigen is not known. In the same sample, other DNA sequences code for this CDR3.

The source of this sequence is an adult in good health. The chain combines TRBV28 with TRBJ1-5; D not resolved. The sequences come from peripheral blood, collected on day 0 of AZD1222 vaccination. The CDR3 bases are TGTGCCAGCAGTTTGGATAGCAATCAGCCCCAGCATTTT. It yields the protein CASSLDSNQPQHF.